Listed below are T cell receptor beta chains from one sample, sequenced in a study of cytomegalovirus exposure and HLA in healthy donors. Assay used: immunoSEQ multiplex PCR; TCRdb lists only in-frame clones, some missing. The sample lists about 180,000 clones, about four fifths seen once, with 2.9% in the top ten. Sequenced material: PBMCs. The origin of the receptors is a male donor in good health and CMV-seronegative. The CDR3 runs from the conserved cysteine through the conserved F or W. Each record gives: clone size, V gene, J gene, D gene, CDR3 DNA, CDR3 protein. A D gene is named only where the DNA matches it firmly. Size is stated for part of the rows, as once, few or many counts, or as a class when the clone is expanded.

clone size: -; V gene: TRBV10-3; J gene: TRBJ1-4; D gene: -; CDR3 DNA: TGTGCCATCAGGGCAGAGACTGATGAAAAACTGTTTTTT; CDR3 protein: CAIRAETDEKLFF
clone size: -; V gene: TRBV30; J gene: TRBJ2-5; D gene: -; CDR3 DNA: TGTGCCTGGAGTCTCCTATCTCAAGAGACCCAGTACTTC; CDR3 protein: CAWSLLSQETQYF
clone size: once; V gene: TRBV18; J gene: TRBJ1-6; D gene: TRBD1; CDR3 DNA: TGTGCCAGCTCCCCTTCCGGGACAGGGGGCGGGAGTATCCACTTT; CDR3 protein: CASSPSGTGGGSIHF
clone size: -; V gene: TRBV28; J gene: TRBJ1-5; D gene: -; CDR3 DNA: TGTGCCAGCAGTAACCTTTTTGGTTCGGGCAATCAGCCCCAGCATTTT; CDR3 protein: CASSNLFGSGNQPQHF
clone size: few; V gene: TRBV7-2; J gene: TRBJ1-5; D gene: -; CDR3 DNA: TGTGCCAGCAGCCCCCGTGGGGGCGATCAGCCCCAGCATTTT; CDR3 protein: CASSPRGGDQPQHF
clone size: -; V gene: TRBV4-2; J gene: TRBJ2-6; D gene: TRBD2; CDR3 DNA: TGTGCCAGCAGCCCGACTAGCGGGGGGGCTGGTGCTGGGGCCAACGTCCTGACTTTC; CDR3 protein: CASSPTSGGAGAGANVLTF
clone size: -; V gene: TRBV7-9; J gene: TRBJ1-5; D gene: -; CDR3 DNA: TGTGCCAGCAGCCCAAATAGCAATCAGCCCCAGCATTTT; CDR3 protein: CASSPNSNQPQHF
clone size: -; V gene: TRBV9; J gene: TRBJ2-4; D gene: TRBD2; CDR3 DNA: TGTGCCAGCAGCGTAGGAGCGGGGGGGCTAAACATTCAGTACTTC; CDR3 protein: CASSVGAGGLNIQYF
clone size: -; V gene: TRBV5-6; J gene: TRBJ1-1; D gene: -; CDR3 DNA: TGTGCCAGCAGCTTGTGGGCAGGGTGGAACACTGAAGCTTTCTTT; CDR3 protein: CASSLWAGWNTEAFF
clone size: -; V gene: TRBV6-1; J gene: TRBJ2-2; D gene: -; CDR3 DNA: TGTGCCAGCACAGGACTCAGCCCAAACACCGGGGAGCTGTTTTTT; CDR3 protein: CASTGLSPNTGELFF
clone size: -; V gene: TRBV6-5; J gene: TRBJ2-7; D gene: -; CDR3 DNA: TGTGCCAGCAGTTACTCTGTATCCGAGCGGTACGAGCAGTACTTC; CDR3 protein: CASSYSVSERYEQYF
clone size: -; V gene: TRBV7-2; J gene: TRBJ1-6; D gene: -; CDR3 DNA: TGTGCCAGCAGCACCCCCACGGCAGGGAGGAATTCACCCCTCCACTTT; CDR3 protein: CASSTPTAGRNSPLHF
clone size: -; V gene: TRBV5-1; J gene: TRBJ2-5; D gene: -; CDR3 DNA: TGCGCCAGCAGCTTTGCGAAGCAAGAGACCCAGTACTTC; CDR3 protein: CASSFAKQETQYF
clone size: -; V gene: TRBV21-1; J gene: TRBJ2-7; D gene: -; CDR3 DNA: TGTGCCAGCATCCGGACAGACCCATACGAGCAGTACTTC; CDR3 protein: CASIRTDPYEQYF
clone size: -; V gene: TRBV9; J gene: TRBJ1-2; D gene: -; CDR3 DNA: TGTGCCAGCAGCGCGGGCCGAGGGGGGGTGGACTATGGCTACACCTTC; CDR3 protein: CASSAGRGGVDYGYTF
clone size: -; V gene: TRBV9; J gene: TRBJ1-4; D gene: -; CDR3 DNA: TGTGCCAGCAGCGACAATAATGAAAAACTGTTTTTT; CDR3 protein: CASSDNNEKLFF
clone size: -; V gene: TRBV7-3; J gene: TRBJ1-2; D gene: -; CDR3 DNA: TGTGCCAGCAGCTTAGAGGTTGGTTCCTATGGCTACACCTTC; CDR3 protein: CASSLEVGSYGYTF
clone size: -; V gene: TRBV5-5; J gene: TRBJ2-7; D gene: TRBD2; CDR3 DNA: TGTGCCAGCAGCTTGGGGATCCTAGCGGGAGTGAATCGCGAGCAGTACTTC; CDR3 protein: CASSLGILAGVNREQYF
clone size: -; V gene: TRBV5-1; J gene: TRBJ2-1; D gene: TRBD1; CDR3 DNA: TGCGCCAGCAGCTTGATCTCGACAGGGGGCGGCAATGAGCAGTTCTTC; CDR3 protein: CASSLISTGGGNEQFF
clone size: -; V gene: TRBV6-1; J gene: TRBJ1-1; D gene: -; CDR3 DNA: TGTGCCAGCAGACACAGAATGGACACTGAAGCTTTCTTT; CDR3 protein: CASRHRMDTEAFF
clone size: -; V gene: TRBV6-1; J gene: TRBJ1-5; D gene: TRBD1; CDR3 DNA: TGTGCCAGCAGCGGGATCGCGACAGGGAGACAGCCCCAGCATTTT; CDR3 protein: CASSGIATGRQPQHF
clone size: once; V gene: TRBV5-4; J gene: TRBJ1-2; D gene: -; CDR3 DNA: TGTGCCAGCAGCTTGATTCCGGGAGGGAGCTATGGCTACACCTTC; CDR3 protein: CASSLIPGGSYGYTF
clone size: few; V gene: TRBV7-3; J gene: TRBJ2-7; D gene: -; CDR3 DNA: TGTGCCCACAACAGGGTTAAAACCTACGAGCAGTACTTC; CDR3 protein: CAHNRVKTYEQYF
clone size: -; V gene: TRBV5-4; J gene: TRBJ1-2; D gene: TRBD1; CDR3 DNA: TGTGCCAGCAGCTTCGGGACAGGGGGCCCCAATGGCTACACCTTC; CDR3 protein: CASSFGTGGPNGYTF
clone size: -; V gene: TRBV29-1; J gene: TRBJ1-3; D gene: -; CDR3 DNA: TGCAGCGTTGATATTGCGGGGGCGAACACCATATATTTT; CDR3 protein: CSVDIAGANTIYF
clone size: -; V gene: TRBV6-6; J gene: TRBJ1-5; D gene: -; CDR3 DNA: TGTGCCAGCAGTTGGAGGGAGGGGCCGTGGCCCCAGCATTTT; CDR3 protein: CASSWREGPWPQHF
clone size: once; V gene: TRBV10-3; J gene: TRBJ2-3; D gene: TRBD2; CDR3 DNA: TGTGCCATCAGTGCGGGACTATTAATTTCTAGCACAGATACGCAGTATTTT; CDR3 protein: CAISAGLLISSTDTQYF
clone size: few; V gene: TRBV6-5; J gene: TRBJ2-1; D gene: -; CDR3 DNA: TGTGCCAGCAGTGAAGGTGATAGCATGGAGTTCTTC; CDR3 protein: CASSEGDSMEFF
clone size: few; V gene: TRBV27; J gene: TRBJ1-5; D gene: -; CDR3 DNA: TGTGCCAGCAGTTTACTTGGCAATCAGCCCCAGCATTTT; CDR3 protein: CASSLLGNQPQHF
clone size: few; V gene: TRBV9; J gene: TRBJ1-1; D gene: -; CDR3 DNA: TGTGCCAGCAGCGTAGCTAGAGATATGAACACTGAAGCTTTCTTT; CDR3 protein: CASSVARDMNTEAFF
clone size: -; V gene: TRBV6-5; J gene: TRBJ1-4; D gene: -; CDR3 DNA: TGTGGCGCGGGGGCTAATAATGAAAAACTGTTTTTT; CDR3 protein: CGAGANNEKLFF
clone size: once; V gene: TRBV30; J gene: TRBJ2-7; D gene: -; CDR3 DNA: TGTGCCTGGAGTGAGGTGGGAGACGAGCAGTACTTC; CDR3 protein: CAWSEVGDEQYF
clone size: -; V gene: TRBV28; J gene: TRBJ2-1; D gene: TRBD2; CDR3 DNA: TGTGCCAGCAGATACTCCGGGACTAGCGGGAGGGCCGGGAAGCAGCTCTTC; CDR3 protein: CASRYSGTSGRAGKQLF
clone size: -; V gene: TRBV7-7; J gene: TRBJ2-1; D gene: -; CDR3 DNA: TGTGCCAGCAGCTTAGGGTACACCTCCTACAATGAGCAGTTCTTC; CDR3 protein: CASSLGYTSYNEQFF
clone size: once; V gene: TRBV28; J gene: TRBJ1-2; D gene: TRBD1; CDR3 DNA: TGTGCCAGCAGTCCCCTTTGGCAGGGGGCTTATGGCTACACCTTC; CDR3 protein: CASSPLWQGAYGYTF